The clone carrying this T cell receptor (beta chain) was found many times. Its antigen remains unidentified. Regions amplified from RNA transcripts were the TCR beta CDR3 regions. The TCR CDR3 was amplified in a first-round RT-PCR using the HTBI primer set. TCRdb passed the multiplex PCR reads through MiXCR, listing each CDR3 protein once. The sample carries 400,000 to 500,000 distinct CDR3 sequences, about 15% recorded once. Germline V gene lookup returns CDR1 KGHDR and CDR2 SFDVKD. The CDR3 has 16 amino acids. V lost 3 bases, J lost 6 bases, and 16 bases lay in between. The data were taken from a study of T cells in Graves' hyperthyroidism and ophthalmopathy. Study-wide points: Using 13 V-J features, a model discriminated ophthalmopathy from stable hyperthyroidism.

The specimen sequenced was blood. The J gene is TRBJ2-2, the V gene TRBV24-1; TRBD1 or TRBD2 may be the D gene (5 bases each). The receptor's source is a woman in her late teens or twenties with Graves' hyperthyroidism. The CDR3, as DNA: TGTGCCACCAGTGATATGGGACCTTTGGGCCCCGGGGAGCTGTTTTTT. It translates to CATSDMGPLGPGELFF.